The subject of this entry is one T cell receptor (beta chain). Its recognized antigen is unknown. No base qualities exist here, and no much larger clone lies one base off it. V loses 0 bases of germline sequence and J loses 7 bases, and the interval between the two ends is 8 bases. Taken from the germline V gene, the CDR1 and CDR2 loops are SGDLS and YYNGEE. The CDR3 has 13 amino acids, counting the end cysteine and phenylalanine. Just CDR3 DNA is preserved here, 39 bases in frame from base 1. This sample was included in a study of graft-versus-host responses after intestinal transplantation (dated by TCRdb to the early 2020s). The study in broad terms: Multivisceral, liver-intestinal, or isolated intestinal transplants were received by the recipients. Anti-thymocyte globulin induction was given to all recipients, followed by maintenance tacrolimus and steroids for two to four years. After intestinal transplantation, graft-versus-host and host-versus-graft alloreactive T cell clones were followed in the graft, circulation and bone marrow using bulk TCR-beta CDR3 sequencing. To identify alloreactive clones, pre-transplant mixed lymphocyte reaction products were sequenced and compared with unstimulated pre-transplant donor and recipient T cells. The cohort enrolled about two dozen intestinal transplant recipients including one retransplant, and a few patients lacking pretransplant specimens were excluded. A peak of at least 4% donor T cells among recipient peripheral blood mononuclear cells was the definition used for donor T cell macrochimerism. Rather than being sequenced by the commercial service, samples from a few later patients were sequenced in-house on an Illumina MiSeq and processed with MiXCR.

Study-wide findings and limitations: The relatively low number and heterogeneity of intestinal transplant patients limited the conclusions. In the allografts of patients with donor T cell macrochimerism, GvH to HvG T cell clonal ratios were high. GvH clones were detected in recipient bone marrow, and some of these GvH clones were observed earlier in ileal mucosa or blood, consistent with an intestinal mucosal origin. Early after transplant, peak levels of circulating GvH clones were found to be associated with declines in HvG clones.

Receptor amplification or capture employed the immunoSEQ multiplex PCR assay. For most patients, genomic DNA was isolated using the Qiagen DNeasy Blood and Tissue Kit and was shipped frozen to Adaptive Biotechnologies for TCR sequencing. For most patients, high-throughput TCR-beta CDR3 sequencing of genomic DNA was performed by Adaptive Biotechnologies. In the original analysis: TCR sequencing data were retrieved from Adaptive's ImmunoSEQ software for 15 to 20 patients, whereas three other patients were processed with MiXCR and VDJtools. To correct CD4 versus CD8 sorting errors, sequences present in both subsets at a frequency ratio below 5:1 were removed. Because the origin of CDR3 nucleotide sequences shared between donor and recipient could not be assigned, those sequences were removed. Alloreactive clones required at least 2-fold expansion over unstimulated cells and minimum CFSE-low frequency of 0.002% (template counts) or 0.001% (read counts). A clone was considered mappable if detected in the sequenced pre-transplant spleen, lymph node, or MLR CFSE-low populations of the donor or recipient. The cumulative frequency of alloreactive clones was calculated as a percentage of all sequences, weighted by copy number. As stored in TCRdb, this immuneACCESS dataset retains in-frame rearrangements with V and J assigned. A fraction of the clones does not appear; measured against another copy, unresolved V genes explain less than half of the discrepancy, and the remainder lacks a known reason. The V and J calls and the clone size are those of that table, but D and trimming were determined from the DNA. Across this sample there are some 100,000 clones, with about 90% seen only once. The top ten constitute around 0.07% of the sample.

This specimen's time point label, per the study, means: cells obtained before transplantation from donor or recipient. CD3+CD4+ and CD3+CD8+ populations were FACS-sorted from unstimulated pre-transplant donor and recipient cells taken from spleen or lymph nodes. Sequencing used unstimulated CD8+ T cells sorted from spleen or lymph node cells, obtained before transplant. This TCR derives from a human donor who was the organ donor for an intestinal transplant. Recombination linked TRBV9 to TRBJ2-1; a confident D gene designation cannot be given. CDR3 protein: CASSVGATNEQFF. The DNA sequence is given as TGTGCCAGCAGCGTAGGGGCTACAAATGAGCAGTTCTTC.